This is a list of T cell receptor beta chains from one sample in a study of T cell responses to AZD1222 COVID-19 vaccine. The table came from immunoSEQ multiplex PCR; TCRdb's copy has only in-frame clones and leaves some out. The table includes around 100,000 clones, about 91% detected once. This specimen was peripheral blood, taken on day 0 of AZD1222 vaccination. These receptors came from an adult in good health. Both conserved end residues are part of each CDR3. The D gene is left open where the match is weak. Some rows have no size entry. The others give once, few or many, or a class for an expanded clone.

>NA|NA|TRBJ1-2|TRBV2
TGTGCCAGCACGACAGGATTGGGCTACACCTTC
CASTTGLGYTF
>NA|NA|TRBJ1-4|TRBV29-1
TGCAGCGTTGGGGTTGGAGAAAAACTGTTTTTT
CSVGVGEKLFF
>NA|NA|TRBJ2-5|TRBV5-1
TGCGCCAGCAGCCTTACAGAAAGAGAGACCCAGTACTTC
CASSLTERETQYF
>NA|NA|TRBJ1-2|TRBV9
TGTGCCAGCAGCAGCTCGAGAGGGGCCTTCGGCTACACCTTC
CASSSSRGAFGYTF
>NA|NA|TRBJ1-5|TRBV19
TGTGCCAGTAGTATCGAACGGGGCAATCAGCCCCAGCATTTT
CASSIERGNQPQHF
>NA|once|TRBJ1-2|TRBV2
TGTGCCAGCAGACCCGACAGCTCCTATGGCTACACCTTC
CASRPDSSYGYTF
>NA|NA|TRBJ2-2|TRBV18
TGTGCCAGCGGGGGGCAACCGAACACCGGGGAGCTGTTTTTT
CASGGQPNTGELFF
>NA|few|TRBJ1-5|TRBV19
TGTGCCAGTAGCCGGGACACATATAGCAATCAGCCCCAGCATTTT
CASSRDTYSNQPQHF
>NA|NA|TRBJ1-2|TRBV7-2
TGTGCCAGCAGCTTGGGGTTCGACAGATACGGCTACACCTTC
CASSLGFDRYGYTF
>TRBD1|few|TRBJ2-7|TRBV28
TGTGCCAGCGGCGACGGGACAGCTAGAACCTACGAGCAGTACTTC
CASGDGTARTYEQYF
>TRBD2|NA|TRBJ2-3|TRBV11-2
TGTGCCAGCAGCCCCGACCAGGGACTAGTCTCAGATACGCAGTATTTT
CASSPDQGLVSDTQYF
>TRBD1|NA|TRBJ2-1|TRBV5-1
TGCGCCAGCAGCTTCGGACAGGGGGCGGTTGATGAGCAGTTCTTC
CASSFGQGAVDEQFF
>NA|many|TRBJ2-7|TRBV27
TGTGCCAGCAGTTTATCGCCCCTCAGAAAAGGCGAGCAGTACTTC
CASSLSPLRKGEQYF
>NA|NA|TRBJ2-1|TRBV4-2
TGTGCCAGCAGCCATAGCGGCAATGAGCAGTTCTTC
CASSHSGNEQFF
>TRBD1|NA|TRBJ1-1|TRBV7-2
TGTGCCAGCAGCTCGACAGGGGGCGGCGCTGAAGCTTTCTTT
CASSSTGGGAEAFF
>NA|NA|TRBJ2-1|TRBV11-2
TGTGCCAGCAATAAACCCCGGTCCGGGGTTGAGCAGTTCTTC
CASNKPRSGVEQFF
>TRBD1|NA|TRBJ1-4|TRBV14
TGTGCCAGCAGCCACAGGACAGGAACTAATGAAAAACTGTTTTTT
CASSHRTGTNEKLFF
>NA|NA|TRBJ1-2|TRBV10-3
TGTGCCATCAGTGACAGTACCCTCCATGGCTACACCTTC
CAISDSTLHGYTF
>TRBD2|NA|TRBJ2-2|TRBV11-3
TGTGCCAGCAGCTTGTCTGGACTAGCGGGGAGCACCGGGGAGCTGTTTTTT
CASSLSGLAGSTGELFF
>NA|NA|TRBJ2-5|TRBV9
TGTGCCAGCAGCGTAGACCTCCAAGAGACCCAGTACTTC
CASSVDLQETQYF
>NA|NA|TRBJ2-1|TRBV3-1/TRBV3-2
TGTGCCAGCAGCCCTCGGACAGCCGCGTCTCGATTCTTC
CASSPRTAASRFF
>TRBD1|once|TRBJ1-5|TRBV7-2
TGTGCCAGCAGCGCCAGGGGGATTCAGCCCCAGCATTTT
CASSARGIQPQHF
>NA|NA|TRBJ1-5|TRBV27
TGTGCCAGCAGTTCCTTCGGGGGGGCGCGAGGTCAGCCCCAGCATTTT
CASSSFGGARGQPQHF
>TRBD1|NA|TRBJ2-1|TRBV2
TGTGCCAGCACCCCAAGGGTTAGGGGACAGGGGGCTCATGAGCAGTTCTTC
CASTPRVRGQGAHEQFF
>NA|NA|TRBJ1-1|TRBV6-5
TGTGCCAGCAGTTACCAGGGCCCGAACACTGAAGCTTTCTTT
CASSYQGPNTEAFF
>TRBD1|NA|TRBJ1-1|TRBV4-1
TGCGCCAGCAGCCACCCGCCCTCGACAGGGTACACTGAAGCTTTCTTT
CASSHPPSTGYTEAFF
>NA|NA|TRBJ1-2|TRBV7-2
TGTGCCAGCAGCACGGGAGGGGGGTCCCTTAACTATGGCTACACCTTC
CASSTGGGSLNYGYTF
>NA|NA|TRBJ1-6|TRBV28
TGTGCCAGCATTATTTCAGGGAGCTCCTATAATTCACCCCTCCACTTT
CASIISGSSYNSPLHF
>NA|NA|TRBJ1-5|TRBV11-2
TGTGCCAGCAGCTTCGGTTATAGTCAGCCCCAGCATTTT
CASSFGYSQPQHF
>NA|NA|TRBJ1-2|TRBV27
TGTGCCAGCAGCCCGTCTGGTGGCTATGGCTACACCTTC
CASSPSGGYGYTF
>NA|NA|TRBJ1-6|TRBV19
TGTGCCAGTACCCCGGGAGGTTATTATTCACCCCTCCACTTT
CASTPGGYYSPLHF
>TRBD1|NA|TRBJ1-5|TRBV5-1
TGCGCCAGCAGCTTGGGGGACAGCCCCAATCAGCCCCAGCATTTT
CASSLGDSPNQPQHF
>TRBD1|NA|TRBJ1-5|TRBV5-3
TGTGCCAGAAGCAGGCAACTGGACAGGGAGAATCAGCCCCAGCATTTT
CARSRQLDRENQPQHF
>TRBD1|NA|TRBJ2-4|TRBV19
TGTGCCAGTAGTAGCTGGACAGGGATGAGCATTCAGTACTTC
CASSSWTGMSIQYF
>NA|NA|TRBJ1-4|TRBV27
TGTGCCAGCAGTTTAGTGGGGGCTAATGAAAAACTGTTTTTT
CASSLVGANEKLFF
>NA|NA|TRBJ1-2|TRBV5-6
TGTGCCAGCAGCTTGGACAGGGCACGAGGCTACACCTTC
CASSLDRARGYTF
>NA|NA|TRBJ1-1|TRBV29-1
TGCAGCGTTGAAGGGTACACTGAAGCTTTCTTT
CSVEGYTEAFF
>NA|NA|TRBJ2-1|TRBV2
TGTGCCAGCAGTGACACGTTGGGGAATGAGCAGTTCTTC
CASSDTLGNEQFF
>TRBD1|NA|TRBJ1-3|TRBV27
TGTGCCAGCCGACAGGGTAGGGGAGGAAACACCATATATTTT
CASRQGRGGNTIYF
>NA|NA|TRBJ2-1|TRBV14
TGTGCCAGCAGCCAAGAACTAGTGGGGGGTGTGTTCTTC
CASSQELVGGVFF
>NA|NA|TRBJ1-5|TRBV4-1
TGCGCCAGCAGCCAGTGGGGCGGCAATCAGCCCCAGCATTTT
CASSQWGGNQPQHF
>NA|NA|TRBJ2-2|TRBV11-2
TGTGCCAGCAGCTCAGCCGGGTCAAACACCGGGGAGCTGTTTTTT
CASSSAGSNTGELFF
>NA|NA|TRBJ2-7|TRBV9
TGTGCCAGCAGCGTGGGGAATCCTCCCTACGAGCAGTACTTC
CASSVGNPPYEQYF
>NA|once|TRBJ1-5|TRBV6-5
TGTGCCAGCGCTCGACTGAACGGCGATCAGCCCCAGCATTTT
CASARLNGDQPQHF
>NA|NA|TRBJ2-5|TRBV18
TGTGCCAGCTCACCTCAAGGCGGGGCCCTCCAAGAGACCCAGTACTTC
CASSPQGGALQETQYF
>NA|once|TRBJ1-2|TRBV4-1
TGCGCCAGCAGCCAAGGCCCCGGGACGAAAAGGGGATCCGGCTACACCTTC
CASSQGPGTKRGSGYTF